A selection of T cell receptor beta chains follows, all from one sample in a study of T cell responses to AZD1222 COVID-19 vaccine. Sequenced by immunoSEQ multiplex PCR; TCRdb stores in-frame clones only, minus some. The sample includes about 180,000 clones, 90% to 95% of them seen just once. The input for sequencing was peripheral blood, taken 28 days after the second dose of the MenACWY control vaccine. The receptor source for this set is an adult who received the MenACWY meningococcal vaccine as a control. Each CDR3 is given with its conserved first and last residue. D genes are given only for firm matches. Some rows mark clone size as missing; the rest say once, few, many or name a class of expanded clone.

TGCAGTGCTAGTGAAGAGCGGGGGTTCTCCTACAATGAGCAGTTCTTC CSASEERGFSYNEQFF TRBJ2-1 TRBV20-1 TRBD2 NA
TGTGCCAGTAGTATAAGGGGACTAGCGGTCCATGAGCAGTTCTTC CASSIRGLAVHEQFF TRBJ2-1 TRBV19 TRBD2 NA
TGTGCCAGCACCCTGGGGGTTAAAGAAAAACTGTTTTTT CASTLGVKEKLFF TRBJ1-4 TRBV11-3 NA NA
TGTGCCAGCAGTGAAGGGACAGGTTGGAACACCATATATTTT CASSEGTGWNTIYF TRBJ1-3 TRBV6-1 TRBD1 NA
TGTGCCAGCAGCCTACCGGGACTACCTTTTAAGAGCTCCTACAATGAGCAGTTCTTC CASSLPGLPFKSSYNEQFF TRBJ2-1 TRBV3-1/TRBV3-2 TRBD2 once
TGTGCCAGCAGCTTAGAGCTGGGGGAAAAACTGTTTTTT CASSLELGEKLFF TRBJ1-4 TRBV7-2 NA few
TGCGCCAGCAGCCAAGAGGACAGCCGATCCTTTTACAATGAGCAGTTCTTC CASSQEDSRSFYNEQFF TRBJ2-1 TRBV4-1 NA NA
TGTGCCAGCAGCTCCGCAGGGGGCTATGGCTACACCTTC CASSSAGGYGYTF TRBJ1-2 TRBV5-6 TRBD1 NA
TGTGCCAGCAGCCAAGCGCCGGCCGGGGAGCTGTTTTTT CASSQAPAGELFF TRBJ2-2 TRBV3-1/TRBV3-2 NA NA
TGCGCCAGCAGGGATTCGAGCACTGAAGCTTTCTTT CASRDSSTEAFF TRBJ1-1 TRBV10-2 NA NA
TGTGCCAGCAGCCCCGTCGGGAGAAAACTGTTTTTT CASSPVGRKLFF TRBJ1-4 TRBV7-6 NA NA
TGTGCCAGCAGTTACTCGAGTGGGCAAGATACGCAGTATTTT CASSYSSGQDTQYF TRBJ2-3 TRBV6-5 NA NA
TGCGCCAGCAGCCAAGACCTTGGCAGGGCTGAAAAACTGTTTTTT CASSQDLGRAEKLFF TRBJ1-4 TRBV4-1 NA NA
TGCAGTGCTAGTCCGCTCGGGGGGGCAAAGTTGGAACAGTACTTC CSASPLGGAKLEQYF TRBJ2-7 TRBV20-1 TRBD2 NA
TGTGCCAGCAGCCGCGTCGGTCCTCTGAACACTGAAGCTTTCTTT CASSRVGPLNTEAFF TRBJ1-1 TRBV3-1/TRBV3-2 NA NA
TGTGCCAGTACAATAGGAACAGGAAGCAGGCCCCAGCATTTT CASTIGTGSRPQHF TRBJ1-5 TRBV19 NA once
TGCGCCAGCAGTTCTCGGGGGGTCCCCGAAGATACGCAGTATTTT CASSSRGVPEDTQYF TRBJ2-3 TRBV4-1 TRBD2 NA
TGTGCCTGGAGTGTACTAGAGGGAGATTCACCCCTCCACTTT CAWSVLEGDSPLHF TRBJ1-6 TRBV30 NA NA
TGTGCCAGCAGAGGGGCACGTGTGGGCTACACCTTC CASRGARVGYTF TRBJ1-2 TRBV6-5 NA NA
TGTGCCAGACAAGACAGCCTGACGTCCTACACCTTC CARQDSLTSYTF TRBJ1-2 TRBV7-2 NA NA
TGTGCCAGCAGTTTATTAACCCCCGGGACAGGGGGCAAAGCTTTCTTT CASSLLTPGTGGKAFF TRBJ1-1 TRBV28 TRBD1 NA
TGTGCCAGCAGTGAAGGGGTGGGCAGGGGAAATCAGCCCCAGCATTTT CASSEGVGRGNQPQHF TRBJ1-5 TRBV6-1 NA NA
TGTGCCAGCAGCCAAGATTTTCCCTACGAGCAGTACTTC CASSQDFPYEQYF TRBJ2-7 TRBV3-1/TRBV3-2 NA once
TGTGCCAGCTCCCCCCCTGGGGGCAATCAGCCCCAGCATTTT CASSPPGGNQPQHF TRBJ1-5 TRBV18 NA NA
TGTGCCAGTAGTATTTTCTACAGGGGGTTGGATCAGCCCCAGCATTTT CASSIFYRGLDQPQHF TRBJ1-5 TRBV19 TRBD1 NA
TGTGCCAGCAGCCAAGCCTTCCGCCCGGGACAGGGTTCTGGGGGCTACACCTTC CASSQAFRPGQGSGGYTF TRBJ1-2 TRBV3-1/TRBV3-2 TRBD1 once
TGTGCCAGCAGCAACGACAGGAGAGGTGGCTACACCTTC CASSNDRRGGYTF TRBJ1-2 TRBV7-6 NA NA
TGTGCCAGTAGTGCAACAGTCGGGGACATCACTGAAGCTTTCTTT CASSATVGDITEAFF TRBJ1-1 TRBV19 NA few
TGTGCCAGCAGCCCAGGGGGGGGGAGCAATCAGCCCCAGCATTTT CASSPGGGSNQPQHF TRBJ1-5 TRBV6-2/TRBV6-3 TRBD1 NA
TGCGCCAGCAGCTCAGGGACGGTTACGGGTAATTCACCCCTCCACTTT CASSSGTVTGNSPLHF TRBJ1-6 TRBV5-1 NA once
TGTGCCAGCAGCCAAGAGCTACGGGGGAACACTGAAGCTTTCTTT CASSQELRGNTEAFF TRBJ1-1 TRBV4-2 NA NA
TGCAGTGCTAGTCGTGAAGGGGATCAGCCCCAGCATTTT CSASREGDQPQHF TRBJ1-5 TRBV20-1 NA NA
TGTGCCACCAGCGAACAGGGATACGAGGGTGGCTACACCTTC CATSEQGYEGGYTF TRBJ1-2 TRBV24-1 NA once
TGTGCCAGCCGTACAGGGGGAAAACTGTTTTTT CASRTGGKLFF TRBJ1-4 TRBV6-5 TRBD1 NA
TGTGCCAGCAGCTTGGACAGGAAACTCACTGAAGCTTTCTTT CASSLDRKLTEAFF TRBJ1-1 TRBV7-9 TRBD1 NA
TGTGCCAGCAGCCCCCGGAAGGAAGGGGTAACAGATACGCAGTATTTT CASSPRKEGVTDTQYF TRBJ2-3 TRBV21-1 NA NA
TGTGCCAGCTCACCAATAGACAATAGCAATCAGCCCCAGCATTTT CASSPIDNSNQPQHF TRBJ1-5 TRBV18 NA NA
TGTGCCAGCAGTTACGGGGGGACAGTCGAAAACCTCCAGTACTTC CASSYGGTVENLQYF TRBJ2-7 TRBV6-6 NA NA
TGTGCCTGGAGGAGACAGGTTCTAGCCAAAAACATTCAGTACTTC CAWRRQVLAKNIQYF TRBJ2-4 TRBV30 NA NA
TGTGCCAGCAGCTTAGCGCGCGACAGGGGCACTGAAGCTTTCTTT CASSLARDRGTEAFF TRBJ1-1 TRBV7-8 TRBD1 once
TGTGCCAGCTCACCCCAAGCCTTTCAGGCTAGCACAGATACGCAGTATTTT CASSPQAFQASTDTQYF TRBJ2-3 TRBV18 NA NA
TGTGCCAGTAGTTTCATAAACGGGGGACGAAATCAGCCCCAGCATTTT CASSFINGGRNQPQHF TRBJ1-5 TRBV19 NA few
TGTGCCAGCGGAGGGGAGGCTAATGAAAAACTGTTTTTT CASGGEANEKLFF TRBJ1-4 TRBV3-1/TRBV3-2 NA NA
TGCGCCAGCAGCCCTGACTTGCGGGGCCCCACGCGGGCCCTCCACTTT CASSPDLRGPTRALHF TRBJ1-6 TRBV4-1 NA NA
TGCGCCAGCAGTTTGCAGGGCCAGCACAATCAGCCCCAGCATTTT CASSLQGQHNQPQHF TRBJ1-5 TRBV5-1 NA once
TGTGCCAGCAGCCCCCGGGGTGGGGGTCGGAGCTATGGCTACACCTTC CASSPRGGGRSYGYTF TRBJ1-2 TRBV11-1 NA NA
TGTGCCAGCAGCTCCACGTGGGGGGCGGTCTACGAGCAGTACTTC CASSSTWGAVYEQYF TRBJ2-7 TRBV3-1/TRBV3-2 NA NA
TGTGCCAGCAGCTCCTCAGGGCCGGGGGAGACCCAGTACTTC CASSSSGPGETQYF TRBJ2-5 TRBV7-2 NA NA
TGTGCCAGCAGCTTAACGGAGGCAGATACGCAGTATTTT CASSLTEADTQYF TRBJ2-3 TRBV7-3 NA NA
TGCGCCAGCAGCTTCCCGGGACAGAACACCGGGGAGCTGTTTTTT CASSFPGQNTGELFF TRBJ2-2 TRBV5-1 NA NA
TGTGCCAGCAGTTACACGGGGGACCCCTATAATTCACCCCTCCACTTT CASSYTGDPYNSPLHF TRBJ1-6 TRBV6-5 NA NA
TGCAGCGTTCGAGTAGCAAGACGCCATGAGCAGTTCTTC CSVRVARRHEQFF TRBJ2-1 TRBV29-1 NA NA
TGTGCCAGCAGCGCCCTTAGGAACTATGGCTACACCTTC CASSALRNYGYTF TRBJ1-2 TRBV7-2 NA once
TGTGCCAGCAGACCCGGGACCGTGGATGTATACTATGGCTACACCTTC CASRPGTVDVYYGYTF TRBJ1-2 TRBV4-2 NA few
TGTGCCAGCAGTTTTAGGGGGAACACTGAAGCTTTCTTT CASSFRGNTEAFF TRBJ1-1 TRBV28 NA NA
TGTGCCAGTAGTATAGCGGGATCCTATAATTCACCCCTCCACTTT CASSIAGSYNSPLHF TRBJ1-6 TRBV19 NA NA
TGTGCCAGCAGGGACAGGGGCCTATTAGCTTTCTTT CASRDRGLLAFF TRBJ1-1 TRBV6-5 TRBD1 NA
TGCAGCGTTGGGCCGGGACAGGGGACCACTGAAGCTTTCTTT CSVGPGQGTTEAFF TRBJ1-1 TRBV29-1 TRBD1 NA
TGTGCCAGCAGTTTGACAGTAAATTCACCCCTCCACTTT CASSLTVNSPLHF TRBJ1-6 TRBV12-3/TRBV12-4 NA NA